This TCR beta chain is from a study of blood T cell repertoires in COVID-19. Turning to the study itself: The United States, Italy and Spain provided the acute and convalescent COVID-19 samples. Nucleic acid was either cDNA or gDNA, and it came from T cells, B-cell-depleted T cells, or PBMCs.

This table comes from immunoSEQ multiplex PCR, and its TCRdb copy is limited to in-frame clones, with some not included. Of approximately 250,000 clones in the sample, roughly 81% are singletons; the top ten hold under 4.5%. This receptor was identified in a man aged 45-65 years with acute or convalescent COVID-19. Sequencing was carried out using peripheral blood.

CDR3 DNA: TGTGCCAGCAGCTTGGACAGATTCAATGAGCAGTTCTTC. Encoded protein: CASSLDRFNEQFF. This rearrangement joins TRBV5-6 to TRBJ2-1; D remains unclear. This CDR3 is 13 amino acids long. Per the germline V gene, CDR1 is SGHDT and CDR2 is YYEEEE. V lost 0 bases and J lost 6, with 7 bases in between.